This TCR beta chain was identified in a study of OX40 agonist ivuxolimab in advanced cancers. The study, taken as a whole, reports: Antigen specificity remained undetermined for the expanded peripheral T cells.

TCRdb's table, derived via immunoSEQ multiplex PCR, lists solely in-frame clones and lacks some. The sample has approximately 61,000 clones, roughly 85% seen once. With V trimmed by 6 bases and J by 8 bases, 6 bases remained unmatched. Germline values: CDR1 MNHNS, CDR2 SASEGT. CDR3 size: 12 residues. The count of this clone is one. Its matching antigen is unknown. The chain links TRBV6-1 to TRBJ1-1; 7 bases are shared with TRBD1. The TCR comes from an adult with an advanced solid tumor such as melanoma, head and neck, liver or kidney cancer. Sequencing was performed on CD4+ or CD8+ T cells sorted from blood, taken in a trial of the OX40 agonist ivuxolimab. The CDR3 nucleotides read TGTGCCAGCAGCCGACAGGGTAACGAAGCTTTCTTT. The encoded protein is CASSRQGNEAFF.